The 21 T cell receptor beta chains below come from one sample, sequenced in a study of control samples from healthy donors and cancer patients. The method was immunoSEQ multiplex PCR; TCRdb's version includes in-frame clones alone and lacks a portion of them. Of around 26,000 clones in the sample, about 81% were seen once. Sequenced sample: PBMCs. The source is a man in his fifties or sixties with colorectal cancer.

This chain connects TRBV20-1 to TRBJ2-7, with D unresolved. Trimming cost V 1 base and J 3 bases, with 4 bases left between them. The CDR3 extends over 11 amino acids. Germline V gene lookup returns CDR1 DFQATT and CDR2 SNEGSKA (reference sequence). CDR3 in DNA: TGCAGTGCTAGAGTTGGCTACGAGCAGTACTTC. Its translation: CSARVGYEQYF.

The chain carries TRBV6-1 and TRBJ2-7; D gene ambiguous. Between the trimmed V and J ends, which lost 2 bases and 4 bases, there was a span of 9 bases. Germline CDR1 reads MNHNS; CDR2 reads SASEGT. This CDR3 contains 13 residues. The CDR3 is CASSESTSYEQYV. In nucleotides, the CDR3 is TGTGCCAGCAGTGAATCGACAAGTTACGAGCAGTACGTC.

The V gene is TRBV12-3 or TRBV12-4, the J gene TRBJ1-2; no clear D. Between the trimmed V and J ends, which lost 8 bases and 3 bases, there was a span of 13 bases. The CDR3 length is 13 residues. The CDR3 region has the DNA TGTGCCAGCGTACACGGGGATGACTATGGCTACACCTTC. This gives the protein CASVHGDDYGYTF.

The V and J genes are TRBV5-6 and TRBJ1-5; 9 positions match TRBD1. The CDR3 has 15 residues. V was pared by 4 bases and J by 4 bases, with 6 bases of the junction left unmatched. Germline V gene lookup returns CDR1 SGHDT and CDR2 YYEEEE. CDR3 DNA sequence: TGTGCCAGCAGCCCCGGGACAGGGTTTAATCAGCCCCAGCATTTT. Residues: CASSPGTGFNQPQHF.

V usage is TRBV15 and J usage is TRBJ2-5; unclear D gene. This CDR3 spans 14 amino acids. V was cut by 1 base and J by 3 bases, with 9 bases left in between. The germline V gene has CDR1 LNHNV and CDR2 YYDKDF (reference sequence). This chain's CDR3 is CATSRGQEKETQYF. The CDR3 DNA reads as TGTGCCACCAGCAGAGGCCAGGAGAAAGAGACCCAGTACTTC.

In this sample, this clone turned up a few times. The chain joins TRBV5-6 to TRBJ2-7; 14 positions match TRBD2. CDR1 and CDR2 from the germline V gene are SGHDT and YYEEEE. The CDR3 spans 17 residues. The V gene end was trimmed by 3 bases and the J gene end by 4 bases; junction bases not matched to a gene: 9. DNA for the CDR3: TGTGCCAGCAGCTCGTACGGACTAGCGGGGGGATCGTACGAGCAGTACGTC. Protein product: CASSSYGLAGGSYEQYV.

This clone was counted only a few times. The J gene is TRBJ2-5, the V gene TRBV4-3; TRBD2 might be the D (6 bases). This CDR3 contains 15 residues. V lost 1 base and J lost 0, with 9 bases in between. The V gene's germline CDR1 is LGHNA and CDR2 YSLEER. CDR3 residues: CASSQAAGYQETQYF. In nucleotides, the CDR3 is TGCGCCAGCAGCCAAGCCGCGGGGTACCAAGAGACCCAGTACTTC.

This rearrangement joins TRBV7-9 to TRBJ2-3; 14 bases align to TRBD2. Germline V gene lookup returns CDR1 SEHNR and CDR2 FQNEAQ (reference sequence). The CDR3 consists of 17 residues. Trimming took 6 bases from V and 2 from J; bases not matched to a gene: 7. The DNA for the CDR3 is TGTGCCAGCAGGGAAGGACTAGCGGGGGGTGTCACAGATACGCAGTATTTT. Protein: CASREGLAGGVTDTQYF.

The J gene is TRBJ1-5, the V gene TRBV6-2 or TRBV6-3; 7 bases are a match to TRBD1. Germline V gives CDR1 MNHEY, CDR2 SVGEGT. The CDR3 length is 16 residues. The V and J ends lost 4 bases and 4 bases, in that order; junction bases with no gene match: 10. CDR3 coding DNA: TGTGCCAGCAGTTCCTACCGAGGGACAGCGAATCAGCCCCAGCATTTT. Protein sequence: CASSSYRGTANQPQHF.

The chain is built from TRBV5-1 and TRBJ1-4; TRBD1 matches 8 bases. Germline values: CDR1 SGHRS, CDR2 YFSETQ. This CDR3 has 15 amino acids. With 4 bases clipped from V and 6 bases from J, the junction kept 8 bases outside the gene matches. The CDR3 is CASSQRTGPDEKLFF. The CDR3 coding sequence is TGCGCCAGCAGCCAAAGGACAGGGCCGGATGAAAAACTGTTTTTT.

The V gene is TRBV7-8, the J gene TRBJ1-1; D is unresolved. V dropped 1 base and J dropped 6 bases, with 18 bases sitting between them. Germline V lookup: CDR1 SGHVS, CDR2 FQNEAQ. The CDR3 totals 16 residues. CDR3 nucleotide sequence: TGTGCCAGCAGCTTAGGGGCAGGCACTACAACCTCTGAAGCTTTCTTT. This sequence encodes CASSLGAGTTTSEAFF.

The rearrangement links TRBV13 to TRBJ2-3; TRBD1 might be the D (6 bases). CDR3 length: 16 amino acids. The germline gives CDR1 PRHDT, CDR2 FYEKMQ (reference sequence). V dropped 5 bases and J dropped 2 bases, with 17 bases sitting between them. This chain's CDR3 is CASSLPPQGITDTQYF. In DNA form, the CDR3 reads TGTGCCAGCAGCCTCCCCCCTCAGGGGATCACAGATACGCAGTATTTT. The full variable domain, its missing parts supplied by reference TRBV13 and TRBJ2-3, is AAGVIQSPRHLIKEKRETATLKCYPIPRHDTVYWYQQGPGQDPQFLISFYEKMQSDKGSIPDRFSAQQFSDYHSELNMSSLELGDSALYFCASSLPPQGITDTQYFGPGTRLTVL.

This clone appeared once. The chain has TRBV20-1 and TRBJ1-2, with 7 bases matching TRBD1. Trimming took 3 bases from V and 6 from J; bases not matched to a gene: 13. The germline V gene encodes CDR1 DFQATT and CDR2 SNEGSKA (reference sequence). The CDR3 spans 15 residues. The CDR3 nucleotides read TGCAGTGCTAGTCTCGGGCCAGGGGGTGTGGATGGCTACACCTTC. It translates to CSASLGPGGVDGYTF.

The chain uses TRBV7-2 and TRBJ2-7; 7 bases line up with TRBD1. In germline, CDR1 is SGHTA, CDR2 FQGNSA. This CDR3 contains 15 residues. V shed 5 bases, J shed 2 bases, and the junction held 9 bases outside the gene matches. For the CDR3, the DNA is TGTGCCAGCAGCCGCCTCGGGGACAGTGCCTACGAGCAGTACGTC. This gives the protein CASSRLGDSAYEQYV.

Comment on this clone: Different DNA sequences within this sample yield the same CDR3. V and J are TRBV5-1 and TRBJ1-5, with a weak D call TRBD1 (6 bases). V was trimmed by 0 bases and J by 7 bases, leaving 14 bases between them. Germline V gene data show CDR1 as SGHRS and CDR2 as YFSETQ. The CDR3 extends over 15 amino acids. For the CDR3, the DNA is TGCGCCAGCAGCTTGGAATTTGGGGGCGGGCAGCCCCAGCATTTT. As protein: CASSLEFGGGQPQHF.

V is TRBV6-5 and J is TRBJ1-2, with 7 bases fitting TRBD1. Germline CDR1 MNHEY, CDR2 SVGAGI. This CDR3 spans 15 amino acids. With 5 bases clipped from V and 3 bases from J, the junction kept 9 bases outside the gene matches. The CDR3 DNA sequence: TGTGCCAGCAGTCTCTTGACAGGGCCGGACTATGGCTACACCTTC. Translated, it gives CASSLLTGPDYGYTF.

The chain joins TRBV5-1 to TRBJ1-1; 8 positions agree with TRBD1. This CDR3 region has 13 residues. The V segment lost 4 bases and the J segment 6 bases; nucleotides outside the gene matches: 5. Germline-derived CDR1 and CDR2 are SGHRS and YFSETQ. As DNA, the CDR3 is TGCGCCAGCAGCCTAGGACAGGGCGCTGAAGCTTTCTTT. Translated, it gives CASSLGQGAEAFF.

The chain is built from TRBV30 and TRBJ2-2, with 8 bases identical to TRBD1. Germline V CDR1 and CDR2: GTSNPN, SVGIG (reference sequence). V lost 1 base and J lost 9; bases outside the gene matches: 4. This CDR3 comprises 13 residues. CDR3 nucleotide sequence: TGTGCCTGGAGTGCGGGACAGGCCCGGGAGCTGTTTTTT. Translation gives CAWSAGQARELFF.

This chain joins TRBV5-4 and TRBJ1-1; the D gene is possibly TRBD1 (6 bases). Germline V gene sequence: CDR1 SGHNT, CDR2 YYREEE (reference sequence). Between the trimmed V and J ends, which lost 3 bases and 2 bases, there was a span of 11 bases. The CDR3 extends over 14 amino acids. The CDR3 DNA follows: TGTGCCAGCAGCTCCCCGGGGGCTAACACTGAAGCTTTCTTT. This sequence encodes CASSSPGANTEAFF.

The CDR3 region is CSVGSDGYYGYTF. The CDR3 DNA reads as TGCAGCGTTGGGTCGGACGGATACTATGGCTACACCTTC. The rearrangement uses TRBV29-1 and TRBJ1-2; D is unclear. The CDR3 length is 13 residues. In germline, CDR1 is SQVTM, CDR2 ANQGSEA. V lost 4 bases, J lost 3 bases, and 12 bases lay in between. Full variable domain (remainder filled in from reference TRBV29-1 and TRBJ1-2): SAVISQKPSRDICQRGTSLTIQCQVDSQVTMMFWYRQQPGQSLTLIATANQGSEATYESGFVIDKFPISRPNLTFSTLTVSNMSPEDSSIYLCSVGSDGYYGYTFGSGTRLTVV.

This chain links TRBV6-2 or TRBV6-3 with TRBJ2-1, with 7 bases identical to TRBD2. The junction had 6 bases not matched to a gene; V was cut back by 4 bases and J by 15 bases. Germline CDR1 reads MNHEY; CDR2 reads SVGEGT. This CDR3 has 11 amino acids. The CDR3 region is CASSSSGDGFF. The CDR3 coding sequence is TGTGCCAGCAGTTCGAGCGGGGACGGGTTCTTC.